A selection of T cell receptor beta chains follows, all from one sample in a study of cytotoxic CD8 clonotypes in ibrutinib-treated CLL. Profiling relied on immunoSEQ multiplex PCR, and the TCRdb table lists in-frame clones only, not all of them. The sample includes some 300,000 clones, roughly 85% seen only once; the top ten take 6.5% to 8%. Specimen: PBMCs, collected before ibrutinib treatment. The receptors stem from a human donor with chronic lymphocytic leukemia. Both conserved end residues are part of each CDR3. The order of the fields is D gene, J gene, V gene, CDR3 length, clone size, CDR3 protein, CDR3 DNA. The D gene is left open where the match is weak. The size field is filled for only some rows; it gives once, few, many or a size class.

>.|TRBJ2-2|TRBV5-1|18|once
CASSLDPTSTSNTGELFF
TGCGCCAGCAGCTTGGATCCGACTAGTACTTCGAACACCGGGGAGCTGTTTTTT
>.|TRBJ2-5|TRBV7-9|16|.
CASSLGVPAFQETQYF
TGTGCCAGCAGCTTAGGAGTTCCGGCCTTTCAAGAGACCCAGTACTTC
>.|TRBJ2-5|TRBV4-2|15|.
CASSPTADLEETQYF
TGTGCCAGCAGCCCGACCGCGGACTTAGAGGAGACCCAGTACTTC
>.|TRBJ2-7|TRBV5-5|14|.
CASSLGQISYEQYF
TGTGCCAGCAGCTTGGGACAGATCTCCTACGAGCAGTACTTC
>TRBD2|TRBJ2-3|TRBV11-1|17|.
CASSHGLAGGYTDTQYF
TGTGCCAGCAGCCACGGACTAGCGGGAGGGTACACAGATACGCAGTATTTT
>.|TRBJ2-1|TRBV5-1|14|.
CASSLAAGTNEQFF
TGCGCCAGCAGCTTGGCGGCAGGTACGAATGAGCAGTTCTTC
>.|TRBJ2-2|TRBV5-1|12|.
CASSFGTGELFF
TGCGCCAGCAGCTTCGGCACCGGGGAGCTGTTTTTT
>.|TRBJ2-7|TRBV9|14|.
CASSVEGASTEQYF
TGTGCCAGCAGCGTAGAGGGAGCCTCTACCGAGCAGTACTTC
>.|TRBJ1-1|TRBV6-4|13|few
CASSLTTNTEAFF
TGTGCCAGCAGTCTAACTACAAACACTGAAGCTTTCTTT
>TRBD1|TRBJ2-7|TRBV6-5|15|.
CASSRQGSFSYEQYF
TGTGCCAGCAGTCGACAGGGTAGTTTCTCCTACGAGCAGTACTTC
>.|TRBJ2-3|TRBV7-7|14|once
CASSFSASLDTQYF
TGTGCTAGCAGCTTCTCCGCTAGCTTGGATACGCAGTATTTT
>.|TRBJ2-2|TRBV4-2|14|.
CASSPGGGSGELFF
TGTGCCAGCAGCCCAGGGGGAGGGTCCGGGGAGCTGTTTTTT
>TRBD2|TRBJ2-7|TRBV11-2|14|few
CASSRPGLYYEQYF
TGTGCCAGCAGCAGACCGGGACTATACTACGAGCAGTACTTC
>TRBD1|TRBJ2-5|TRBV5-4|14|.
CASSPGQGVETQYF
TGTGCCAGCAGCCCGGGACAGGGCGTTGAGACCCAGTACTTC
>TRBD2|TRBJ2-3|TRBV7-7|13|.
CASSPGGADTQYF
TGTGCTAGCAGCCCGGGGGGGGCAGATACGCAGTATTTT
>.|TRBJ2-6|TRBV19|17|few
CASSIYRAYSGANVLTF
TGTGCCAGTAGTATATACAGGGCCTACTCTGGGGCCAACGTCCTGACTTTC
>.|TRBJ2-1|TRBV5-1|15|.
CASSLVSGPYNEQFF
TGCGCCAGCAGCTTGGTTAGCGGACCCTACAATGAGCAGTTCTTC
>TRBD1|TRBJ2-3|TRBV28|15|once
CASRPGGEGADTQYF
TGTGCCAGCAGACCAGGGGGCGAAGGGGCAGATACGCAGTATTTT
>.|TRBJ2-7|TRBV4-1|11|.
CASSQDGEQYF
TGCGCCAGCAGCCAAGACGGCGAGCAGTACTTC
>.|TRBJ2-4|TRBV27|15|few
CASSPLREAKNIQYF
TGTGCCAGCAGTCCTCTCAGGGAAGCCAAAAACATTCAGTACTTC
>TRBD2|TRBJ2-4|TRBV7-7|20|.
CASSLGAPTSVGGVKNIQYF
TGTGCCAGCAGCTTAGGGGCCCCTACTAGCGTGGGAGGCGTCAAAAACATTCAGTACTTC
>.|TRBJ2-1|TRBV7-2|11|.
CASSSYDEQFF
TGTGCCAGCAGCTCTTACGATGAGCAGTTCTTC
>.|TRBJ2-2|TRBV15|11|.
CATSRDGELFF
TGTGCCACCAGCAGAGACGGGGAGCTGTTTTTT
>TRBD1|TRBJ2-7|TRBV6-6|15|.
CASSYSGQGAYEQYF
TGTGCCAGCAGTTACTCGGGACAGGGGGCCTACGAGCAGTACTTC
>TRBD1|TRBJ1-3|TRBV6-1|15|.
CASSGTGTSGNTIYF
TGTGCCAGCAGTGGGACAGGGACCTCTGGAAACACCATATATTTT
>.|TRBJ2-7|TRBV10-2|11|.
CASSSLREQYF
TGCGCCAGCAGTTCACTACGAGAGCAGTACTTC
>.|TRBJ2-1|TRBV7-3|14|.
CASNRGQSHNEQFF
TGTGCCAGCAACCGCGGGCAGTCTCACAATGAGCAGTTCTTC
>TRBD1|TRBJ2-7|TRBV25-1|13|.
CASCRQGRYEQYF
TGTGCCAGTTGCAGACAGGGTCGCTACGAGCAGTACTTC
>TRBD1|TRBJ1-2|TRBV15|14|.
CATSRRRDSNGYTF
TGTGCCACCAGCAGACGTAGGGACAGTAATGGCTACACCTTC
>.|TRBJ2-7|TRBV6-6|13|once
CASLESLSYERYF
TGTGCCAGCCTCGAGTCCCTCTCCTACGAGCGGTACTTC
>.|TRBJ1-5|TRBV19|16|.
CASSSEGDFGNQPQHF
TGTGCCAGTAGTTCGGAGGGGGATTTTGGCAATCAGCCCCAGCATTTT